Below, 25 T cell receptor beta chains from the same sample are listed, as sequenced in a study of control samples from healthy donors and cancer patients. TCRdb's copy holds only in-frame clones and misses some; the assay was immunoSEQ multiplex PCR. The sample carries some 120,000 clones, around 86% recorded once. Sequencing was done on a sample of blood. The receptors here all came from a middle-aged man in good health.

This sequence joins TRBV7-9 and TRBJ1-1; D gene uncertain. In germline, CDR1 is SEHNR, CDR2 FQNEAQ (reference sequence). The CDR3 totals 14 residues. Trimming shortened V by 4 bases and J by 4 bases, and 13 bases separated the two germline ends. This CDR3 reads CASSSDGSGTEAFF. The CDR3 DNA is TGTGCCAGCAGCTCAGACGGGAGCGGCACTGAAGCTTTCTTT.

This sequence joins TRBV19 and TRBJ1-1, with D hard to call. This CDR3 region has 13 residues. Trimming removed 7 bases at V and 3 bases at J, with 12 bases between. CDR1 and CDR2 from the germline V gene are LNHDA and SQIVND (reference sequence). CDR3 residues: CASTMGGYTEAFF. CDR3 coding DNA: TGTGCCAGTACAATGGGAGGGTACACTGAAGCTTTCTTT.

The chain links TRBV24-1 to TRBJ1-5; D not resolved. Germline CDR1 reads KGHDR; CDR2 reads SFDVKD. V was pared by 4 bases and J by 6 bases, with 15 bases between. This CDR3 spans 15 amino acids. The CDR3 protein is CATSDSAGRGQPQHF. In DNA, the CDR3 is TGTGCCACCAGTGACTCCGCCGGGCGAGGTCAGCCCCAGCATTTT.

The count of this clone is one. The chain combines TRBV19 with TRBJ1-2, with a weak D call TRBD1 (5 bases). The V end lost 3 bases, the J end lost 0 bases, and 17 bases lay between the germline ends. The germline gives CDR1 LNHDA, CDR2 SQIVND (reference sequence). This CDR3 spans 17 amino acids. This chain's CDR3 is CASSIGTGDLANYGYTF. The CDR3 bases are TGTGCCAGTAGTATCGGGACCGGGGACCTGGCTAACTATGGCTACACCTTC.

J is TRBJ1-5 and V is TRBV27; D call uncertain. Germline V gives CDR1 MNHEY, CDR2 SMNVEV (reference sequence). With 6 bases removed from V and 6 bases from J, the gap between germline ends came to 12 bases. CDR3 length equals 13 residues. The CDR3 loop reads CASSRISGQPQHF. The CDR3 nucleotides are TGTGCCAGCAGCCGTATATCGGGTCAGCCCCAGCATTTT.

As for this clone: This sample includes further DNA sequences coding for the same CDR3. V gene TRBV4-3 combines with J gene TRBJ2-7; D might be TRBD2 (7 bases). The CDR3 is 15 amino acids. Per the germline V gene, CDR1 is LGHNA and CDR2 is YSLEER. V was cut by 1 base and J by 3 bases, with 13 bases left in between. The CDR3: CASSQVRGGSYEQYF. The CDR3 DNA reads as TGCGCCAGCAGCCAAGTAAGGGGGGGAAGCTACGAGCAGTACTTC.

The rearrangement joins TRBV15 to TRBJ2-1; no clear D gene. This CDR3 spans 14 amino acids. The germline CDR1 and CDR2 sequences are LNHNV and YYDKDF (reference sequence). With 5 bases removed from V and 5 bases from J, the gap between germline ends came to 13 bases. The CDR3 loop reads CATSRRTRNNEQFF. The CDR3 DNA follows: TGTGCCACCAGCCGCCGGACCCGAAACAATGAGCAGTTCTTC.

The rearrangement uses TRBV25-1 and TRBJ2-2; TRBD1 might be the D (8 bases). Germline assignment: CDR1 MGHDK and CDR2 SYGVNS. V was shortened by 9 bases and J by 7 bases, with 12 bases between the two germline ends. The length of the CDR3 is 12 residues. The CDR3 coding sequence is TGTGCCAGTAACAGGGGGGGCGGGGAGCTGTTTTTT. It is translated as CASNRGGGELFF.

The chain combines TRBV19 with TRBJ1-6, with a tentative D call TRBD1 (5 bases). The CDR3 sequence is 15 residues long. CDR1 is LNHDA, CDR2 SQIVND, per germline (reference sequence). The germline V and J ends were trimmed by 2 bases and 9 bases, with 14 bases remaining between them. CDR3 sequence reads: CASSIPGVGGSPLHF. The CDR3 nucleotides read TGTGCCAGTAGTATACCGGGGGTTGGGGGTTCACCCCTCCACTTT.

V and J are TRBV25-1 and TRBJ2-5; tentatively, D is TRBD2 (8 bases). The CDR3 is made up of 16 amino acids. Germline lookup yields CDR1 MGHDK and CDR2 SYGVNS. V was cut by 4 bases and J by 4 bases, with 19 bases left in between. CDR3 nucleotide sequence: TGTGCCAGCAGTGCTAGCGGGCCCGCAGGGGGAGAGACCCAGTACTTC. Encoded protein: CASSASGPAGGETQYF.

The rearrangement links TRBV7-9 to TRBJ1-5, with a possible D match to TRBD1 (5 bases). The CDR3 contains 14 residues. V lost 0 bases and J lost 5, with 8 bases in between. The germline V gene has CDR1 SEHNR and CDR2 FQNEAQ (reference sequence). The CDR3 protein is CASSLATRDQPQHF. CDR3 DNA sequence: TGTGCCAGCAGCTTAGCCACCAGGGATCAGCCCCAGCATTTT.

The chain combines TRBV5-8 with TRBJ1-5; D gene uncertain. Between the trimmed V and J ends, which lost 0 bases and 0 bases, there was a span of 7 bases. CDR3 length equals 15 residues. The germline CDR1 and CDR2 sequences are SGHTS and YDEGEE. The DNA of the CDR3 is TGTGCCAGCAGCTTGGGCCAGTATAGCAATCAGCCCCAGCATTTT. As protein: CASSLGQYSNQPQHF.

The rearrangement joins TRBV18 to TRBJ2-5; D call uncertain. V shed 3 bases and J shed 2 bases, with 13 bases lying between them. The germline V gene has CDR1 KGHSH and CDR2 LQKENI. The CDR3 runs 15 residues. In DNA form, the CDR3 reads TGTGCCAGCTCACCTCGGCCAGGACGACAAGAGACCCAGTACTTC. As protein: CASSPRPGRQETQYF.

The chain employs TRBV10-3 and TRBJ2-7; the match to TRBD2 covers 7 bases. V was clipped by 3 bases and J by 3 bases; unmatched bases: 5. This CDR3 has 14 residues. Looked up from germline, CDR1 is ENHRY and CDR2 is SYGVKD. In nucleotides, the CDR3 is TGTGCCATCAGTGACCCCGGGAGGCTCTACGAGCAGTACTTC. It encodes CAISDPGRLYEQYF.

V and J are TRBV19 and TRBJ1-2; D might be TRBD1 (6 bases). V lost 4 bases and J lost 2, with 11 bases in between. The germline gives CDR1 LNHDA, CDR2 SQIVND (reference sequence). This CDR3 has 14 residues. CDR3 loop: CASSRLDSNYGYTF. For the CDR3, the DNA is TGTGCCAGTAGTAGGTTGGACAGCAACTATGGCTACACCTTC.

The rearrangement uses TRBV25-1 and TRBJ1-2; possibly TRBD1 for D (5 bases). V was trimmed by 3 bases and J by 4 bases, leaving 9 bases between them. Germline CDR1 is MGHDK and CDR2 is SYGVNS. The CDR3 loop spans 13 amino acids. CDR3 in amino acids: CASSEQGSYGYTF. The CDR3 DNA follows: TGTGCCAGCAGTGAGCAGGGATCCTATGGCTACACCTTC.

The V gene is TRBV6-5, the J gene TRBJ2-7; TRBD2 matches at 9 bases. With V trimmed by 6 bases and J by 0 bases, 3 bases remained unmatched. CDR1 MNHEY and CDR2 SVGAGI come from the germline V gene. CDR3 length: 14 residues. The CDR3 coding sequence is TGTGCCAGCAGGAGCGGGGGGACCTCCTACGAGCAGTACTTC. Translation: CASRSGGTSYEQYF.

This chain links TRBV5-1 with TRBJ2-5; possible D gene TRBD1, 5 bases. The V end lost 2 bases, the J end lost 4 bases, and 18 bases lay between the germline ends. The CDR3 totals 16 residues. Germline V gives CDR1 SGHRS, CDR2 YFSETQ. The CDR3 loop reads CASSLEKTVPLETQYF. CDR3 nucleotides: TGCGCCAGCAGCTTAGAAAAGACAGTCCCCTTAGAGACCCAGTACTTC.

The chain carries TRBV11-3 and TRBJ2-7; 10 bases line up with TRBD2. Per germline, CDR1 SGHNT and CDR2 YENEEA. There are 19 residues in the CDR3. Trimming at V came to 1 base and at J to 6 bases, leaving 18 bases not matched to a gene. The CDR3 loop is CASSLGSLAGATSRIEQYF. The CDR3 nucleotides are TGTGCCAGCAGCTTAGGTTCCCTAGCGGGGGCAACGTCGCGTATCGAGCAGTACTTC. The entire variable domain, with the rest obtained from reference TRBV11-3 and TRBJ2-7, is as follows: EAGVVQSPRYKIIEKKQPVAFWCNPISGHNTLYWYLQNLGQGPELLIRYENEEAVDDSQLPKDRFSAERLKGVDSTLKIQPAELGDSAVYLCASSLGSLAGATSRIEQYFGPGTRLTVT.

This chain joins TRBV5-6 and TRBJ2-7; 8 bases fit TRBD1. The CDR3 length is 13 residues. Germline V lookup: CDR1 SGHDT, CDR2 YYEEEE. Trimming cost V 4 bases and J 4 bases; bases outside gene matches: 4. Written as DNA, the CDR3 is TGTGCCAGCAGCCGACAGGGGTGGTACGAGCAGTACTTC. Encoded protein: CASSRQGWYEQYF.

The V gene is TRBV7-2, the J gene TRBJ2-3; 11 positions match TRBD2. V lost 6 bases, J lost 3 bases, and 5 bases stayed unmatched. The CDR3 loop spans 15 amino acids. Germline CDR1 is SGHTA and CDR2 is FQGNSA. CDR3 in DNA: TGTGCCAGCAGTATAGCGGGGGGGCCGACAGATACGCAGTATTTT. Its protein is CASSIAGGPTDTQYF.

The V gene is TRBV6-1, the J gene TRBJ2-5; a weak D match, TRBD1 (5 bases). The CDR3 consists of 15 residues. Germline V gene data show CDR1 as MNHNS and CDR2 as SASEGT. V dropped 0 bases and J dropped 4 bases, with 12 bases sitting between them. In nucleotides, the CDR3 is TGTGCCAGCAGTGAAGCGAGTGCAGGGCGAGAGACCCAGTACTTC. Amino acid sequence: CASSEASAGRETQYF.

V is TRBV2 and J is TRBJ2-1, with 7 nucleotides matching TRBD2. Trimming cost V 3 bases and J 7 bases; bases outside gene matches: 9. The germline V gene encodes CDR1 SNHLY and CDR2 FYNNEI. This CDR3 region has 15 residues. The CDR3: CASSDYRTSVNEQFF. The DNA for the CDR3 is TGTGCCAGCAGTGACTACCGGACTAGTGTGAATGAGCAGTTCTTC. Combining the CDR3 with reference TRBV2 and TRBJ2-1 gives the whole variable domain EPEVTQTPSHQVTQMGQEVILRCVPISNHLYFYWYRQILGQKVEFLVSFYNNEISEKSEIFDDQFSVERPDGSNFTLKIRSTKLEDSAMYFCASSDYRTSVNEQFFGPGTRLTVL.

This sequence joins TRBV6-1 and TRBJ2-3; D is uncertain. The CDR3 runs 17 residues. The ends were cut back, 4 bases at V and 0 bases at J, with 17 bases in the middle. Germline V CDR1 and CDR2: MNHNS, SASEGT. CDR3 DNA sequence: TGTGCCAGCAGTGCCCGTGATCTGATCAGAAGCACAGATACGCAGTATTTT. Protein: CASSARDLIRSTDTQYF.

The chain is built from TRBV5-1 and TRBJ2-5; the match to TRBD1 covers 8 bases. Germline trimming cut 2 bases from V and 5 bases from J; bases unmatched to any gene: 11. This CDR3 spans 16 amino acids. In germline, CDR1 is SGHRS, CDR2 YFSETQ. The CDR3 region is CASSFNYQGAGETQYF. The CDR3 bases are TGCGCCAGCAGCTTCAACTATCAGGGGGCCGGGGAGACCCAGTACTTC.